Below are 17 T cell receptor beta chains sequenced from a single sample in a study of early T cells in non-severe SARS-CoV-2 infection. TCRdb ran MiXCR on the 5' RACE reads and lists one entry per CDR3 protein. The data contain under 70,000 distinct CDR3 sequences, about 16% of them singletons. Sequencing was performed on whole blood, taken at baseline. The receptors shown here come from an adult who was a healthcare worker with PCR-confirmed SARS-CoV-2 infection or an uninfected control (not recorded which).

The sample holds a few counts of this clonotype. The CDR3 nucleotides are TGTGCCAGCAGTGAATGGGGAAGGGGCAATCAGCCCCAGCATTTT. This translates into CASSEWGRGNQPQHF. The chain has TRBV6-1 and TRBJ1-5; no definite D call. Looked up from germline, CDR1 is MNHNS and CDR2 is SASEGT. The CDR3 totals 15 residues. Trimming removed 2 bases from V and 2 bases from J, with 10 bases in between.

The V call is TRBV6-5, the J call TRBJ1-1; D might be TRBD1 (6 bases). V lost 8 bases and J 5 bases, leaving 18 bases between the germline ends. The CDR3 is 14 amino acids. Germline V gene sequence: CDR1 MNHEY, CDR2 SVGAGI. Here the CDR3 reads CASFPGGAGTEAFF. Written as DNA, the CDR3 is TGTGCCAGCTTCCCGGGGGGGGCGGGTACTGAAGCTTTCTTT.

This clonotype was detected a few times. This rearrangement joins TRBV9 to TRBJ2-1, with unresolved D. Germline CDR1 SGDLS, CDR2 YYNGEE. The germline V and J ends were trimmed by 7 bases and 5 bases, with 7 bases remaining between them. The CDR3 totals 11 residues. Here the CDR3 DNA reads TGTGCCAGCGGCGAGAACAATGAGCAGTTCTTC. Translated: CASGENNEQFF.

The chain joins TRBV4-1 to TRBJ2-3, with D uncertain. CDR1 MGHRA and CDR2 YSYEKL come from the germline V gene. The V end lost 0 bases, the J end lost 4 bases, and 8 bases lay between the germline ends. The CDR3 covers 14 residues. In DNA, the CDR3 is TGCGCCAGCAGCCAAGAATTCCCCGCAGATACGCAGTATTTT. Translated: CASSQEFPADTQYF.

This clonotype came up many times. The V call is TRBV7-3, the J call TRBJ2-3; no clear D. V lost 2 bases and J lost 3, with 3 bases in between. Germline lookup yields CDR1 SGHTA and CDR2 FQGTGA. The CDR3 runs 12 residues. DNA for the CDR3: TGTGCCAGCAGCTTAGGAACAGATACGCAGTATTTT. It yields the protein CASSLGTDTQYF.

Many counts were recorded for this clonotype. The genes are TRBV6-6 and TRBJ1-5, with 8 bases that match TRBD1. CDR1 and CDR2 from the germline V gene are MNHNY and SVGAGI (reference sequence). Trimming cost V 4 bases and J 7 bases; bases outside gene matches: 6. This CDR3 is built from 14 residues. CDR3 DNA: TGTGCCAGCAGTTTACCGACAGGGGCCCAGCCCCAGCATTTT. It is translated as CASSLPTGAQPQHF.

The chain has TRBV7-6 and TRBJ2-5; D is undetermined. CDR1 is SGHVS, CDR2 FNYEAQ, per germline. The CDR3 sequence is 13 residues long. V shed 3 bases and J shed 5 bases, with 10 bases lying between them. The CDR3 DNA reads TGTGCCAGCAGCTTGGAAGATTTGGAGACCCAGTACTTC. Protein sequence: CASSLEDLETQYF. The complete variable domain, with remaining parts taken from reference TRBV7-6 and TRBJ2-5, reads GAGVSQSPRYKVTKRGQDVALRCDPISGHVSLYWYRQALGQGPEFLTYFNYEAQQDKSGLPNDRFSAERPEGSISTLTIQRTEQRDSAMYRCASSLEDLETQYFGPGTRLLVL.

This clonotype has only a few counts. The gene calls are TRBV18 and TRBJ2-7; TRBD1 agrees at 10 bases. Germline V lookup: CDR1 KGHSH, CDR2 LQKENI. V gave up 3 bases and J gave up 1 base; unmatched junction bases: 3. This CDR3 has 15 residues. The DNA of the CDR3 is TGTGCCAGCTCACCGGGGACAGGGGCATCCTACGAGCAGTACTTC. Its protein is CASSPGTGASYEQYF.

This chain uses TRBV6-1 with TRBJ1-1; weak D call: TRBD1 (5 bases). CDR1 is MNHNS and CDR2 is SASEGT in the germline V gene. The CDR3 spans 14 residues. V was pared by 7 bases and J by 0 bases, with 12 bases between. CDR3 sequence: CASIRDVLNTEAFF. The CDR3 DNA follows: TGTGCCAGCATCCGGGACGTACTGAACACTGAAGCTTTCTTT.

This clonotype was seen once. The CDR3 sequence is CAISPDTNTEAFF. The CDR3 nucleotides are TGTGCCATCAGTCCGGACACTAACACTGAAGCTTTCTTT. This chain connects TRBV10-3 to TRBJ1-1, with D maybe TRBD1 (5 bases). The ends were cut back, 5 bases at V and 2 bases at J, with 9 bases in the middle. This CDR3 contains 13 residues. Germline CDR1 and CDR2: ENHRY and SYGVKD.

This clonotype was observed many times. The chain combines TRBV3-1 with TRBJ2-7, with 10 bases identical to TRBD1. Germline CDR1 LGHDT, CDR2 YNNKEL (reference sequence). J gave up 6 bases and V 5 bases, and 4 bases lay outside the gene matches. CDR3 length equals 13 residues. The CDR3 region is CASSDRGLSEQYF. CDR3 DNA: TGTGCCAGCAGCGACAGGGGGCTCAGCGAGCAGTACTTC.

This clonotype was recorded at least ten times. The V and J genes are TRBV6-6 and TRBJ1-1, with no clear D. Trimming left V 3 bases short and J 0 bases short, with 8 bases between. The CDR3 extends over 14 amino acids. Germline CDR1 and CDR2: MNHNY and SVGAGI (reference sequence). The CDR3 DNA reads TGTGCCAGCAGTTATTCCGAGCTGAACACTGAAGCTTTCTTT. Protein product: CASSYSELNTEAFF.

This clonotype was counted a few times. The chain employs TRBV29-1 and TRBJ2-7; a weak D match, TRBD1 (5 bases). V lost 0 bases to trimming and J lost 5 bases, with 11 bases between them. Germline V lookup: CDR1 SQVTM, CDR2 ANQGSEA. This CDR3 has 13 residues. The CDR3 bases are TGCAGCGTTGAAGATCTTTCCAGGGACGAGCAGTACTTC. Amino acid sequence: CSVEDLSRDEQYF.

V usage is TRBV5-1 and J usage is TRBJ1-5; 8 nucleotides line up with TRBD1. V shed 3 bases and J 7 bases; nucleotides not matched to a gene: 6. Germline loops: CDR1 SGHRS, CDR2 YFSETQ. The CDR3 extends over 14 amino acids. Here the CDR3 DNA reads TGCGCCAGCAGCTCGACAGGGGCAGAACAGCCCCAGCATTTT. Translated, it gives CASSSTGAEQPQHF.

This clonotype was seen a few times. This chain joins TRBV5-1 and TRBJ2-7; 16 nucleotides match TRBD2. The V gene's germline CDR1 is SGHRS and CDR2 YFSETQ. The CDR3 spans 18 residues. V was pared by 4 bases and J by 0 bases, with 7 bases of the junction left unmatched. CDR3: CASSQPGLAGGYSYEQYF. CDR3 nucleotides: TGCGCCAGCAGCCAGCCGGGACTAGCGGGAGGGTACTCCTACGAGCAGTACTTC. Drawing the rest from reference TRBV5-1 and TRBJ2-7, the complete variable domain is KAGVTQTPRYLIKTRGQQVTLSCSPISGHRSVSWYQQTPGQGLQFLFEYFSETQRNKGNFPGRFSGRQFSNSRSEMNVSTLELGDSALYLCASSQPGLAGGYSYEQYFGPGTRLTVT.

This clonotype was seen at least ten times. This chain connects TRBV7-2 to TRBJ2-1; 9 nucleotides line up with TRBD2. Trimming cost V 4 bases and J 9 bases; bases outside gene matches: 10. CDR1 and CDR2 (germline): SGHTA, FQGNSA. The CDR3 is 15 amino acids. The CDR3 DNA follows: TGTGCCAGCAGCTGGGCCGGGACTAGCTCAAGTGAGCAGTTCTTC. This sequence encodes CASSWAGTSSSEQFF.

The V gene is TRBV12-3 or TRBV12-4, the J gene TRBJ1-2; the match to TRBD1 covers 8 bases. This CDR3 comprises 12 residues. V gave up 4 bases and J gave up 8 bases; unmatched junction bases: 3. The CDR3 sequence: CASSSTGEGYTF. The CDR3 DNA follows: TGTGCCAGCAGTTCGACAGGGGAGGGCTACACCTTC.